The T cell receptor beta chain under discussion was sequenced for a study of molecular identifiers for immune sequencing clone quantification. The sample holds a few counts of this clonotype. The CDR3 is 18 residues long. The germline V gene encodes CDR1 MNHEY and CDR2 SMNVEV (reference sequence). J gave up 3 bases and V 6 bases, and 9 bases lay outside the gene matches. TCRdb redid the calling of the PCR reads with MiXCR, one entry per CDR3 protein. The repertoire includes hundreds of thousands of distinct CDR3 sequences, about 22% of them detected once, and 0.7% to 0.95% sits in the top ten. The chain recombines TRBV27 with TRBJ2-3; 16 nucleotides line up with TRBD2. The clonotype originates from a human donor in good health. Some libraries in this study had Jurkat cell RNA spiked in. The sequencing sample was made of naive CD8+ T cells from blood, with Jurkat cell RNA spiked in. Subset defined: FACS-sorted CD8+CD4-CCR7+CD45RA+ naive T cells. The chain's CDR3 is CASSPTGTSGGATDTQYF. Written as DNA, the CDR3 is TGTGCCAGCAGCCCGACTGGGACTAGCGGGGGGGCAACAGATACGCAGTATTTT.